Sequencing of this T cell receptor beta chain was carried out in a study of blood T cell repertoires in COVID-19. Study-wide background: The study drew acute and convalescent COVID-19 samples from the United States, Italy and Spain.

Study processing details: Amplification with reference gene primers provided the estimates of nucleated cell counts. Method: immunoSEQ multiplex PCR; TCRdb's copy keeps in-frame clones and lacks some. The DNA gave D and trimming, while V, J and clone size come from that table. Of approximately 220,000 clones listed, 65% to 90% are singletons. Categorization into cohorts depended on clinical history that participants reported. There are 14 residues in the CDR3. J lost 4 bases, V lost 6 bases, and 2 bases had no gene match. CDR1 is SGHTA, CDR2 FQGTGA, per germline. The sequenced material came from PBMCs or T cells enriched from blood (not recorded which). The origin of this receptor is a woman between 40 and 55 years old with acute COVID-19. This chain links TRBV7-3 with TRBJ2-4, with TRBD2 matching over 11 bases. CDR3 protein: CASRGTSGKNIQYF. In DNA, the CDR3 is TGTGCCAGCAGGGGGACTAGCGGTAAAAACATTCAGTACTTC. Based on the CDR3 plus reference TRBV7-3 and TRBJ2-4, the full variable domain is GAGVSQTPSNKVTEKGKYVELRCDPISGHTALYWYRQSLGQGPEFLIYFQGTGAADDSGLPNDRFFAVRPEGSVSTLKIQRTERGDSAVYLCASRGTSGKNIQYFGAGTRLSVL.